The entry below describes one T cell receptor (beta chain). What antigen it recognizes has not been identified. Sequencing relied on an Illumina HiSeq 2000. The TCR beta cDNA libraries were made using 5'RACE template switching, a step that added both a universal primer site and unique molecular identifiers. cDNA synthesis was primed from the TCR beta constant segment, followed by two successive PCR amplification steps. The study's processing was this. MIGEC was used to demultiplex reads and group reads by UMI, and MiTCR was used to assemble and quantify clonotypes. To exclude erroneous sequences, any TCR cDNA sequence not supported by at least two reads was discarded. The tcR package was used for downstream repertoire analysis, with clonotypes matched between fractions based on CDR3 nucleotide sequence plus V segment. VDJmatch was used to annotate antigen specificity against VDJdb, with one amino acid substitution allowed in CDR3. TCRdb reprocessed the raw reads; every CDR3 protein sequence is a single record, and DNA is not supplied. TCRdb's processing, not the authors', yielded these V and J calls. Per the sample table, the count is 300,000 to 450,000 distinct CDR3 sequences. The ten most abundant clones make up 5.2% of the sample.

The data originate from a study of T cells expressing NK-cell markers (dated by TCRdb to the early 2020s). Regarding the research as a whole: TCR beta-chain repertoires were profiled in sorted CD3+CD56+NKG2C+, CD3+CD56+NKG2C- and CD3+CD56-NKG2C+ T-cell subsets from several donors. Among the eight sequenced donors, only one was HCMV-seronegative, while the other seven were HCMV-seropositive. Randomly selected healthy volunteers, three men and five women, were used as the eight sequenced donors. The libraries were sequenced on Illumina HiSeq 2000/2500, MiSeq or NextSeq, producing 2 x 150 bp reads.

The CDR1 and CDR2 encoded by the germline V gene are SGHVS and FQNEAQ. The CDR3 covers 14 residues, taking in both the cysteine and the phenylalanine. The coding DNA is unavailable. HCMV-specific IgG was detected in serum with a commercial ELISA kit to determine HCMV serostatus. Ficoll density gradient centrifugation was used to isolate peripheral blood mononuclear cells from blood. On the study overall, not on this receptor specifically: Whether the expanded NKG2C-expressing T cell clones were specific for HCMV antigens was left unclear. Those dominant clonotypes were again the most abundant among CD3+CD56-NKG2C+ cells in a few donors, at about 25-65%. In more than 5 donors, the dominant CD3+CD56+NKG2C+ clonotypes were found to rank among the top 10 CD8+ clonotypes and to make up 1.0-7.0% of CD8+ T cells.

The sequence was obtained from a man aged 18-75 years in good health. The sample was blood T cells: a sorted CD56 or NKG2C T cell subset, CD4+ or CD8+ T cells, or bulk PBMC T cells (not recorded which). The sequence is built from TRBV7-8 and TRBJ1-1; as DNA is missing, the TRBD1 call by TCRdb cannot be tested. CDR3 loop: CASSLPGGFTEAFF.